This entry features one TCR beta chain sequence. This clonotype was seen only a few times. Its target antigen remains unknown. No base quality values were provided; no much bigger clone lies one nucleotide off. The source of the sample is a study of T-cell reconstitution after alpha-beta-depleted transplantation in children (dated by TCRdb to 2016 to 2017). Regarding the complete study: The study quantitatively tracked T-cell immune reconstitution after TCRalphabeta/CD19-depleted allogeneic hematopoietic cell transplantation in children using TCR repertoire profiling.

Library method: PCR. Instrument on record: Illumina HiSeq 2500. TCR libraries were prepared with molecular barcoding, using unique molecular identifiers to normalize TCRbeta repertoire quantification. TCRdb redid the processing of the public reads, applying fastp at Q25 and MiXCR, and retained in-frame beta chains. CDR3 protein duplicates are merged, each entry listing the most common genes and DNA. The sample contains 500,000 to 600,000 distinct CDR3 sequences, around 17% of them found a single time. About 3.1% of the sample is taken by the ten largest. CDR1 and CDR2 were assigned from the germline V gene (reference sequence) as MNHEY and SMNVEV. The CDR3 covers 14 residues, taking in both the cysteine and the phenylalanine. The read is trimmed to its CDR3 DNA, 42 bases read in frame from base 1. Unmatched junction bases come to 13, with V trimmed by 10 bases and J by 5 bases.

The starting material was PBMCs from the stem cell graft donor, obtained from the stem cell graft. Rearrangement joined TRBV27 to TRBJ2-7; TRBD2 aligns with 8 central bases. The receptor was isolated from a human donor who donated a stem cell graft to a child with acute lymphoblastic leukemia. The DNA is TGTGCCACTCGCCCCGGGACTAGTACTCACGAGCAGTACTTC. Translated, it gives CATRPGTSTHEQYF.